A selection of T cell receptor beta chains follows, all from one sample in a study of T cell responses to AZD1222 COVID-19 vaccine. The method was immunoSEQ multiplex PCR; TCRdb's version includes in-frame clones alone and lacks a portion of them. This table holds roughly 70,000 clones, approximately 79% found once. This specimen was peripheral blood, taken on day 0 of MenACWY control vaccination. The origin of the receptors is an adult in good health. Both conserved end residues are part of each CDR3. The order of the fields is CDR3 protein, CDR3 DNA, D gene, clone size, V gene, J gene. The D gene is left open where the match is weak. Clone size is given for some rows only: seen once, a few or many times, or a class if the clone is expanded.

CDR3 protein: CASSPQGNTEAFF
CDR3 DNA: TGTGCCAGCTCACCCCAGGGGAACACTGAAGCTTTCTTT
D gene: -
clone size: few
V gene: TRBV18
J gene: TRBJ1-1

CDR3 protein: CASSPQPGLADYNEQFF
CDR3 DNA: TGTGCCAGCTCACCACAGCCAGGGCTAGCGGACTACAATGAGCAGTTCTTC
D gene: TRBD2
clone size: once
V gene: TRBV18
J gene: TRBJ2-1

CDR3 protein: CASSYSQTAGNTIYF
CDR3 DNA: TGTGCCAGCAGTTACTCGCAGACAGCTGGAAACACCATATATTTT
D gene: -
clone size: -
V gene: TRBV6-5
J gene: TRBJ1-3

CDR3 protein: CSAAGVRFSEAFF
CDR3 DNA: TGCAGCGCGGCAGGGGTGAGGTTCTCTGAAGCTTTCTTT
D gene: -
clone size: -
V gene: TRBV29-1
J gene: TRBJ1-1

CDR3 protein: CSVGLASRDEQYF
CDR3 DNA: TGCAGCGTTGGTCTAGCGAGCAGGGACGAGCAGTACTTC
D gene: -
clone size: -
V gene: TRBV29-1
J gene: TRBJ2-7

CDR3 protein: CRHPYTEAFF
CDR3 DNA: TGCAGGCACCCCTACACTGAAGCTTTCTTT
D gene: -
clone size: few
V gene: TRBV20-1
J gene: TRBJ1-1

CDR3 protein: CASTQRDRKNSPLHF
CDR3 DNA: TGTGCCAGCACTCAAAGGGACAGAAAAAATTCACCCCTCCACTTT
D gene: TRBD1
clone size: -
V gene: TRBV2
J gene: TRBJ1-6

CDR3 protein: CASSLVGTASLGEQFF
CDR3 DNA: TGTGCCAGCAGCTTAGTTGGGACAGCGAGTTTGGGTGAGCAGTTCTTC
D gene: TRBD1
clone size: once
V gene: TRBV7-8
J gene: TRBJ2-1

CDR3 protein: CASSQGTGSYNEQFF
CDR3 DNA: TGTGCCAGCAGCCAGGGAACGGGGTCCTACAATGAGCAGTTCTTC
D gene: -
clone size: -
V gene: TRBV3-1/TRBV3-2
J gene: TRBJ2-1

CDR3 protein: CASSRQGPNQPQHF
CDR3 DNA: TGTGCCAGCAGCCGTCAGGGGCCAAATCAGCCCCAGCATTTT
D gene: -
clone size: -
V gene: TRBV7-9
J gene: TRBJ1-5

CDR3 protein: CASSQDVPGEQFF
CDR3 DNA: TGTGCCAGCAGCCAAGATGTCCCCGGTGAGCAGTTCTTC
D gene: -
clone size: -
V gene: TRBV14
J gene: TRBJ2-1

CDR3 protein: CASSQGTGGLNTEAFF
CDR3 DNA: TGCGCCAGCAGCCAAGGGACAGGGGGCCTTAACACTGAAGCTTTCTTT
D gene: TRBD1
clone size: -
V gene: TRBV4-3
J gene: TRBJ1-1

CDR3 protein: CASSFSGNTIYF
CDR3 DNA: TGTGCCAGCAGCTTCTCTGGAAACACCATATATTTT
D gene: -
clone size: -
V gene: TRBV12-3/TRBV12-4
J gene: TRBJ1-3

CDR3 protein: CASSHSGLAGADTQYF
CDR3 DNA: TGCGCCAGCAGCCATTCCGGACTAGCGGGGGCAGATACGCAGTATTTT
D gene: TRBD2
clone size: -
V gene: TRBV4-1
J gene: TRBJ2-3

CDR3 protein: CAWSRRRSGSENEQFF
CDR3 DNA: TGTGCCTGGAGTAGGAGGAGGAGCGGGAGTGAGAATGAGCAGTTCTTC
D gene: TRBD2
clone size: -
V gene: TRBV30
J gene: TRBJ2-1

CDR3 protein: CASSNPPQPQHF
CDR3 DNA: TGTGCCAGTAGTAACCCCCCTCAGCCCCAGCATTTT
D gene: -
clone size: -
V gene: TRBV19
J gene: TRBJ1-5

CDR3 protein: CASSLNPGTRNSNQPQHF
CDR3 DNA: TGTGCCAGCAGCTTAAATCCGGGGACTCGGAATAGCAATCAGCCCCAGCATTTT
D gene: -
clone size: -
V gene: TRBV7-6
J gene: TRBJ1-5

CDR3 protein: CASSFPNTGELFF
CDR3 DNA: TGTGCCAGCAGTTTCCCGAACACCGGGGAGCTGTTTTTT
D gene: -
clone size: once
V gene: TRBV12-3/TRBV12-4
J gene: TRBJ2-2

CDR3 protein: CASRDGYEGTEAFF
CDR3 DNA: TGCGCCAGCAGGGACGGATATGAAGGCACTGAAGCTTTCTTT
D gene: -
clone size: few
V gene: TRBV5-1
J gene: TRBJ1-1

CDR3 protein: CASSRTGNEQFF
CDR3 DNA: TGTGCCAGCTCCCGGACAGGCAATGAGCAGTTCTTC
D gene: TRBD1
clone size: -
V gene: TRBV18
J gene: TRBJ2-1

CDR3 protein: CASSEAGHSNQPQHF
CDR3 DNA: TGTGCCAGCAGTGAAGCGGGGCACAGCAATCAGCCCCAGCATTTT
D gene: -
clone size: many
V gene: TRBV6-1
J gene: TRBJ1-5

CDR3 protein: CASSLAGRVNYGYTF
CDR3 DNA: TGTGCCAGCAGCTTAGCGGGCCGAGTGAACTATGGCTACACCTTC
D gene: -
clone size: -
V gene: TRBV7-9
J gene: TRBJ1-2

CDR3 protein: CASSLRQGQETQYF
CDR3 DNA: TGTGCCAGCAGCCTCCGACAGGGACAAGAGACCCAGTACTTC
D gene: TRBD1
clone size: -
V gene: TRBV7-9
J gene: TRBJ2-5

CDR3 protein: CASSSKTSGTGNEQFF
CDR3 DNA: TGTGCCAGCAGCTCTAAGACTAGCGGGACAGGCAATGAGCAGTTCTTC
D gene: TRBD2
clone size: few
V gene: TRBV5-6
J gene: TRBJ2-1

CDR3 protein: CATSRDRLSPSNEQFF
CDR3 DNA: TGTGCCACCAGCAGAGATCGGCTTTCGCCCTCCAATGAGCAGTTCTTC
D gene: -
clone size: -
V gene: TRBV15
J gene: TRBJ2-1

CDR3 protein: CASKRLTGNEKLFF
CDR3 DNA: TGTGCCAGCAAGAGACTAACGGGAAATGAAAAACTGTTTTTT
D gene: -
clone size: -
V gene: TRBV2
J gene: TRBJ1-4

CDR3 protein: CAWRKIKGELFF
CDR3 DNA: TGTGCCTGGAGGAAGATAAAGGGGGAGCTGTTTTTT
D gene: -
clone size: -
V gene: TRBV30
J gene: TRBJ2-2

CDR3 protein: CASSQTDGSGYGYTF
CDR3 DNA: TGCGCCAGCAGCCAAACGGACGGCAGCGGCTATGGCTACACCTTC
D gene: -
clone size: -
V gene: TRBV4-3
J gene: TRBJ1-2

CDR3 protein: CSARLAGEQFF
CDR3 DNA: TGCAGCGCCAGACTAGCGGGGGAGCAGTTCTTC
D gene: TRBD2
clone size: -
V gene: TRBV29-1
J gene: TRBJ2-1

CDR3 protein: CASSLTENTEAFF
CDR3 DNA: TGTGCCAGCAGCTTAACGGAGAACACTGAAGCTTTCTTT
D gene: -
clone size: -
V gene: TRBV7-3
J gene: TRBJ1-1

CDR3 protein: CASSRDSATNEKLFF
CDR3 DNA: TGTGCCAGCAGTCGGGACAGTGCAACTAATGAAAAACTGTTTTTT
D gene: TRBD1
clone size: -
V gene: TRBV6-5
J gene: TRBJ1-4

CDR3 protein: CASSLGTPNQPQHF
CDR3 DNA: TGTGCCAGCAGCCTCGGGACACCCAATCAGCCCCAGCATTTT
D gene: -
clone size: -
V gene: TRBV6-5
J gene: TRBJ1-5

CDR3 protein: CASSLVGGTNTEAFF
CDR3 DNA: TGCGCCAGCAGCTTGGTAGGAGGGACCAACACTGAAGCTTTCTTT
D gene: -
clone size: -
V gene: TRBV5-1
J gene: TRBJ1-1

CDR3 protein: CASSLAANTEAFF
CDR3 DNA: TGTGCCAGCAGTTTAGCTGCGAACACTGAAGCTTTCTTT
D gene: -
clone size: -
V gene: TRBV12-3/TRBV12-4
J gene: TRBJ1-1

CDR3 protein: CASSFGQENYGYTF
CDR3 DNA: TGTGCCAGCAGCTTCGGACAAGAGAATTATGGCTACACCTTC
D gene: -
clone size: -
V gene: TRBV5-5
J gene: TRBJ1-2

CDR3 protein: CATSRDQGRQPQHF
CDR3 DNA: TGTGCCACCAGCAGAGATCAGGGGCGGCAGCCCCAGCATTTT
D gene: -
clone size: -
V gene: TRBV15
J gene: TRBJ1-5

CDR3 protein: CSVAENYNSPLHF
CDR3 DNA: TGCAGCGTTGCAGAGAACTATAATTCACCCCTCCACTTT
D gene: -
clone size: -
V gene: TRBV29-1
J gene: TRBJ1-6

CDR3 protein: CASSRTSGSHEQYF
CDR3 DNA: TGCGCCAGCAGCCGGACTAGCGGGTCCCACGAGCAGTACTTC
D gene: TRBD2
clone size: -
V gene: TRBV5-1
J gene: TRBJ2-7

CDR3 protein: CASKTGYGYTF
CDR3 DNA: TGTGCCAGCAAAACAGGCTATGGCTACACCTTC
D gene: -
clone size: -
V gene: TRBV2
J gene: TRBJ1-2

CDR3 protein: CASRREGSNQPQHF
CDR3 DNA: TGTGCCAGCAGAAGGGAAGGTAGCAATCAGCCCCAGCATTTT
D gene: -
clone size: -
V gene: TRBV6-5
J gene: TRBJ1-5

CDR3 protein: CASSPTRFEGQPQHF
CDR3 DNA: TGTGCCAGTAGCCCGACCCGATTTGAAGGTCAGCCCCAGCATTTT
D gene: -
clone size: -
V gene: TRBV19
J gene: TRBJ1-5

CDR3 protein: CASSHAGGGEQFF
CDR3 DNA: TGTGCCAGCAGCCACGCGGGAGGAGGTGAGCAGTTCTTC
D gene: TRBD2
clone size: -
V gene: TRBV14
J gene: TRBJ2-1

CDR3 protein: CASGTGRPDSF
CDR3 DNA: TGTGCCAGCGGCACAGGGAGGCCGGATTCCTTC
D gene: -
clone size: -
V gene: TRBV6-5
J gene: TRBJ2-7